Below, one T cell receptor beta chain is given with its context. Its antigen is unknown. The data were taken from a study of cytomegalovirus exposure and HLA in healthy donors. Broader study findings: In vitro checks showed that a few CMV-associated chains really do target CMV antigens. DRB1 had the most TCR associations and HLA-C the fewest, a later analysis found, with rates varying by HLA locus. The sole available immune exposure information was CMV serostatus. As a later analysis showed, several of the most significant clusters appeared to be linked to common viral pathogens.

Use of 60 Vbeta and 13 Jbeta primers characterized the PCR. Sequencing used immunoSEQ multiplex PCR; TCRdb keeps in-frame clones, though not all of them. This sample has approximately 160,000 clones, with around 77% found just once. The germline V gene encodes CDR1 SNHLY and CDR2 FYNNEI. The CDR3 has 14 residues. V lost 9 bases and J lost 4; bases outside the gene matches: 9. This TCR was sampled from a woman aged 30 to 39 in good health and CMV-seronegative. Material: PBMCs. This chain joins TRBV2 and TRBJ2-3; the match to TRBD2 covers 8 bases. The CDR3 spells CARSGTRVPDTQYF. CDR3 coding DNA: TGTGCCAGATCCGGGACTAGAGTGCCAGATACGCAGTATTTT.